This T cell receptor beta chain was identified during a study of CD8 T cells in ankylosing spondylitis. Study observations and caveats: Ankylosing spondylitis blood appeared to be characterized by a TCR beta motif of about eight highly homologous variants.

On this clonotype itself: The antigen remains unidentified.

This CDR3 contains 15 residues. Trimming took 5 bases from V and 6 from J, leaving 16 bases between them. From germline, CDR1 is SGHTA and CDR2 FQGNSA. Using quantitative 5'-RACE with molecular barcodes, the authors made TCR beta libraries. TCRdb ran MiXCR on the 5' RACE reads and lists one entry per CDR3 protein. The table includes more than 650,000 distinct CDR3 sequences, about 10% detected once. The rearrangement uses TRBV7-2 and TRBJ1-4; tentative D call: TRBD1 (6 bases). Sample: blood, either unsorted or a sorted T cell fraction (not recorded which). The source of this sequence is a male donor with ankylosing spondylitis. CDR3 DNA: TGTGCCAGCAGCCAACCAGGGGAGGAGGATGAAAAACTGTTTTTT. It encodes CASSQPGEEDEKLFF. Based on the CDR3 plus reference TRBV7-2 and TRBJ1-4, the full variable domain is GAGVSQSPSNKVTEKGKDVELRCDPISGHTALYWYRQSLGQGLEFLIYFQGNSAPDKSGLPSDRFSAERTGGSVSTLTIQRTQQEDSAVYLCASSQPGEEDEKLFFGSGTQLSVL.